A single sample gave rise to the 25 T cell receptor beta chains below, sequenced in a study of blood T cell repertoires in COVID-19. Using immunoSEQ multiplex PCR, the repertoire was profiled, and TCRdb retains in-frame clones only, with some absent. Found here are approximately 260,000 clones, around 84% of them singletons; the top ten hold over 4%. The sequencing sample was made of PBMCs or T cells enriched from blood (not recorded which). Receptors were obtained from a man in his thirties or forties with acute COVID-19.

The chain uses TRBV6-5 and TRBJ1-5; 8 nucleotides match TRBD1. V lost 5 bases, J lost 6 bases, and 6 bases stayed unmatched. In germline, CDR1 is MNHEY, CDR2 SVGAGI. This CDR3 comprises 14 residues. The DNA for the CDR3 is TGTGCCAGCAGTAGTGGACAGGGCCTTCAGCCCCAGCATTTT. This gives the protein CASSSGQGLQPQHF.

This chain uses TRBV6-6 with TRBJ2-5; TRBD2 matches at 7 bases. V shed 7 bases, J shed 5 bases, and the junction held 10 bases outside the gene matches. CDR1 MNHNY and CDR2 SVGAGI come from the germline V gene (reference sequence). This CDR3 comprises 14 residues. CDR3 nucleotides: TGTGCCAGCACTAGCGGTGGGAGATGGGAGACCCAGTACTTC. Amino acids: CASTSGGRWETQYF.

This clone was seen repeatedly, ten times or more. The gene calls are TRBV27 and TRBJ1-2; D gene unclear. Germline CDR1 is MNHEY and CDR2 is SMNVEV (reference sequence). The CDR3 sequence is 9 residues long. With 6 bases removed from V and 8 bases from J, the gap between germline ends came to 4 bases. CDR3 bases: TGTGCCAGCAGACAGGGCTACACCTTC. Protein product: CASRQGYTF.

The chain employs TRBV4-1 and TRBJ1-1; tentative D call: TRBD1 (5 bases). The germline V and J ends were trimmed by 3 bases and 1 base, with 12 bases remaining between them. Germline assignment: CDR1 MGHRA and CDR2 YSYEKL. The CDR3 totals 15 residues. CDR3 sequence: CASSHWVGANTEAFF. The CDR3 DNA sequence: TGCGCCAGCAGCCATTGGGTTGGGGCGAACACTGAAGCTTTCTTT.

The rearrangement uses TRBV19 and TRBJ1-5, with D possibly matching TRBD1 (5 bases). Germline assignment: CDR1 LNHDA and CDR2 SQIVND (reference sequence). Between the trimmed V and J ends, which lost 7 bases and 2 bases, there was a span of 18 bases. The CDR3 is 16 amino acids. CDR3 nucleotides: TGTGCCAGTACTCCATGGGGGGTAAGGGGCAATCAGCCCCAGCATTTT. Its translation: CASTPWGVRGNQPQHF. The entire variable domain, with the rest obtained from reference TRBV19 and TRBJ1-5, is as follows: DGGITQSPKYLFRKEGQNVTLSCEQNLNHDAMYWYRQDPGQGLRLIYYSQIVNDFQKGDIAEGYSVSREKKESFPLTVTSAQKNPTAFYLCASTPWGVRGNQPQHFGDGTRLSIL.

This sequence joins TRBV5-8 and TRBJ1-5, with TRBD1 matching 7 bases. After removal of 4 bases from V and 8 bases from J, the junction contained 9 bases not matched to a gene. Germline V gene lookup returns CDR1 SGHTS and CDR2 YDEGEE. This CDR3 is built from 14 residues. CDR3 coding DNA: TGTGCCAGCAGCCTGACAGGGAGTCTCGAGCCCCAGCATTTT. Translating it yields CASSLTGSLEPQHF. Supplemented by reference TRBV5-8 and TRBJ1-5, the full variable domain reads EAGVTQSPTHLIKTRGQQATLRCSPISGHTSVYWYQQALGLGLQFLLWYDEGEERNRGNFPPRFSGRQFPNYSSELNVNALELEDSALYLCASSLTGSLEPQHFGDGTRLSIL.

The chain employs TRBV10-3 and TRBJ1-1, with 10 bases lining up with TRBD1. The V and J ends lost 6 bases and 2 bases, in that order; junction bases with no gene match: 3. CDR3 length equals 14 residues. CDR1 is ENHRY, CDR2 SYGVKD, per germline. The CDR3 DNA reads as TGTGCCATCAGGGACAGGGGGGCCAACACTGAAGCTTTCTTT. It codes for CAIRDRGANTEAFF.

The J gene is TRBJ1-4, the V gene TRBV6-5; maybe TRBD1 (5 bases). The CDR3 has 13 residues. V shed 6 bases and J shed 8 bases, with 13 bases lying between them. Germline V gives CDR1 MNHEY, CDR2 SVGAGI. The CDR3 is CASRFDRGEKLFF. The CDR3 coding sequence is TGTGCCAGCAGGTTCGACCGGGGGGAAAAACTGTTTTTT.

The genes are TRBV5-6 and TRBJ2-1; a possible D gene is TRBD2 (6 bases). Germline CDR1 is SGHDT and CDR2 is YYEEEE. CDR3 size: 14 residues. V was trimmed by 6 bases and J by 7 bases, leaving 17 bases between them. The CDR3 here is CASTGQGGRNEQFF. The CDR3, as DNA: TGTGCCAGCACCGGGCAGGGAGGTCGGAATGAGCAGTTCTTC.

The chain is built from TRBV10-3 and TRBJ2-1; TRBD2 aligns across 8 bases. V gave up 3 bases and J gave up 12 bases; unmatched junction bases: 4. The germline CDR1 and CDR2 sequences are ENHRY and SYGVKD. CDR3 length equals 12 residues. The CDR3 nucleotides read TGTGCCATCAGTGAACTGGCGGGGGGGCAGTTCTTC. Translating it yields CAISELAGGQFF.

The genes are TRBV28 and TRBJ1-2, with a weak D call TRBD1 (5 bases). Germline values: CDR1 MDHEN, CDR2 SYDVKM. The CDR3 contains 13 residues. Trimming removed 7 bases from V and 2 bases from J, with 11 bases in between. The CDR3 loop reads CASTGRVNYGYTF. CDR3 nucleotides: TGTGCCAGCACGGGCAGGGTCAACTATGGCTACACCTTC.

The chain joins TRBV6-6 to TRBJ2-7; possibly TRBD1 for D (5 bases). Looked up from germline, CDR1 is MNHNY and CDR2 is SVGAGI (reference sequence). This CDR3 spans 13 amino acids. Trimming removed 6 bases at V and 7 bases at J, with 16 bases between. For the CDR3, the DNA is TGTGCCAGCAGGGACACAGGAGATAGGGAGCAGTACGTC. Translation: CASRDTGDREQYV.

V usage is TRBV18 and J usage is TRBJ1-3; TRBD1 aligns across 9 bases. The V segment lost 4 bases and the J segment 2 bases; nucleotides outside the gene matches: 6. The CDR3 runs 16 residues. Germline CDR1 and CDR2: KGHSH and LQKENI. CDR3 sequence reads: CASSRFTGGAGNTIYF. The CDR3 nucleotides read TGTGCCAGCTCACGTTTTACAGGGGGCGCTGGAAACACCATATATTTT.

The V gene is TRBV24-1, the J gene TRBJ2-3, with 11 bases identical to TRBD1. V was clipped by 7 bases and J by 4 bases; unmatched bases: 6. CDR3 length: 15 amino acids. The germline V gene encodes CDR1 KGHDR and CDR2 SFDVKD. CDR3: CATSRGTGGADTQYF. The DNA for the CDR3 is TGTGCCACCAGCCGCGGGACAGGGGGGGCAGATACGCAGTATTTT.

CDR3 protein: CAGLAIDTGELFF. DNA for the CDR3: TGTGCGGGACTAGCGATAGACACCGGGGAGCTGTTTTTT. The chain employs TRBV28 and TRBJ2-2, with 10 bases fitting TRBD2. This CDR3 has 13 residues. Per germline, CDR1 MDHEN and CDR2 SYDVKM.

The chain carries TRBV6-5 and TRBJ2-3; D gene uncertain. This CDR3 region has 13 residues. Germline V CDR1 and CDR2: MNHEY, SVGAGI. Trimming took off 2 bases at V and 4 bases at J, with 7 bases between the two ends. The CDR3 sequence: CASSYAVADTQYF. The CDR3 bases are TGTGCCAGCAGTTACGCAGTGGCAGATACGCAGTATTTT.

This clone was seen more than once but under ten times. This chain links TRBV27 with TRBJ1-1; D is unclear. The CDR3 is made up of 12 amino acids. Germline assignment: CDR1 MNHEY and CDR2 SMNVEV (reference sequence). V lost 6 bases and J lost 8, with 13 bases in between. CDR3 region: CASSGPEWEAFF. In nucleotides, the CDR3 is TGTGCCAGCAGCGGTCCCGAATGGGAAGCTTTCTTT.

The chain carries TRBV7-6 and TRBJ1-6, with TRBD1 as a possible D gene (6 bases). This CDR3 is 15 amino acids long. Trimming pared 7 bases from V and 9 bases from J, leaving 19 bases between. In germline, CDR1 is SGHVS, CDR2 FNYEAQ. In DNA form, the CDR3 reads TGTGCCAGCACCCTAAGCGGGGGCGGGGGTTCACCCCTCCACTTT. This translates into CASTLSGGGGSPLHF.

The gene calls are TRBV28 and TRBJ1-4; maybe TRBD1 (5 bases). The length of the CDR3 is 17 residues. Germline assignment: CDR1 MDHEN and CDR2 SYDVKM. V lost 3 bases and J 1 base, leaving 15 bases between the germline ends. The CDR3 loop reads CASSFISGLRTNEKLFF. CDR3 nucleotides: TGTGCCAGCAGTTTCATCTCGGGACTTCGAACTAATGAAAAACTGTTTTTT.

The chain has TRBV5-8 and TRBJ1-1; D is possibly TRBD1 (6 bases). The V gene's germline CDR1 is SGHTS and CDR2 YDEGEE. V lost 0 bases, J lost 4 bases, and 16 bases lay in between. The CDR3 is made up of 16 amino acids. The CDR3 nucleotides are TGTGCCAGCAGCTTGGTAGGGGGTGGTCGGGGCACTGAAGCTTTCTTT. This gives the protein CASSLVGGGRGTEAFF.

As regards this clone: The junction and the germline gene differ at one end; a read error may be behind it. The chain recombines TRBV5-1 with TRBJ2-2; TRBD2 matches at 9 bases. CDR1 and CDR2 (germline): SGHRS, YFSETQ. The CDR3 covers 15 residues. As DNA, the CDR3 is TGTGCCAGCAGCTTAGTAGCGGGAGACACCGGGGAGCTGTTTTTT. Its translation is CASSLVAGDTGELFF.

The genes are TRBV21-1 and TRBJ1-4; TRBD1, as called in the table, went unchecked against the DNA. TRBV21-1 is a pseudogene segment. This CDR3 is 15 amino acids long. In DNA form, the CDR3 reads TGTGCCAGCAGCCCTGTCGGGACAGACTATGAAAAACTGTTTTTT. Its translation is CASSPVGTDYEKLFF.

The V call is TRBV7-2, the J call TRBJ2-7; 8 bases agree with TRBD2. The CDR3 runs 15 residues. Trimming removed 6 bases from V and 3 bases from J; junction bases left unmatched: 10. CDR1 SGHTA and CDR2 FQGNSA come from the germline V gene. The CDR3 loop is CASSLSGGPGYEQYV. CDR3 sequence (DNA): TGTGCCAGCAGTTTATCGGGAGGGCCGGGCTACGAGCAGTACGTC.

This clone occurred a few times. The chain joins TRBV9 to TRBJ2-1, with 8 bases fitting TRBD2. The V segment lost 0 bases and the J segment 7 bases; nucleotides outside the gene matches: 12. The germline gives CDR1 SGDLS, CDR2 YYNGEE. The CDR3 runs to 17 residues. CDR3 DNA sequence: TGTGCCAGCAGCGTAGATCCGGCTAGCGGGCGAAAAAATGAGCAGTTCTTC. It encodes CASSVDPASGRKNEQFF.

This rearrangement joins TRBV21-1 to TRBJ1-2. TRBV21-1 is marked as a pseudogene. There are 14 residues in the CDR3. CDR3 residues: CASSTGNLSYGYTF. The CDR3 DNA sequence: TGTGCCAGCAGCACCGGGAATCTGAGCTATGGCTACACCTTC.